Below, one T cell receptor (beta chain) is given with its context. Its specificity is unknown. This entry is derived from a study of T-cell memory formation after mild COVID-19. Study context: TCR clusters largely stayed donor specific.

V was pared by 1 base and J by 6 bases, with 9 bases between. Germline V CDR1 and CDR2: LGHNT, FRNRAP. The CDR3 is made up of 13 amino acids. One entry per CDR3 protein results from TCRdb running MiXCR on the 5' RACE reads. This table has roughly 250,000 distinct CDR3 sequences, roughly 15% appearing once. The study's findings and limits: Among CD4+ contracting clones, most were CM and EM, and CD8+ ones EMRA. Pre-infection memory held some responding clones, suggesting pre-existing cross-reactive T cells responded. The SARS-CoV-2 specificity of second-wave clones reaching peak at day 37 remained unverified.

This rearrangement joins TRBV12-5 to TRBJ1-1, with D unclear. Sequencing input: PBMCs or a T cell subset sorted from them (not recorded which). This clonotype was sampled from a man aged 18-30 years who had mild COVID-19 (a few samples of this study predate the infection). Cell type and time point are not known. CDR3 residues: CASGLDFLPEAFF. As DNA, the CDR3 is TGTGCTAGTGGTTTGGATTTCTTACCTGAAGCTTTCTTT.